Below are 5 T cell receptor beta chains sequenced from a single sample in a study of blood T cell repertoires in COVID-19. Sequenced by immunoSEQ multiplex PCR; TCRdb stores in-frame clones only, minus some. The table includes approximately 450,000 clones, more than 80% detected once. The specimen sequenced was PBMCs or T cells enriched from blood (not recorded which). These receptors were obtained from a man aged 25-45 years who had recovered from COVID-19.

This clone was counted a few times. The V call is TRBV4-2, the J call TRBJ2-3, with 10 bases fitting TRBD2. The germline V gene encodes CDR1 LGHNA and CDR2 YNFKEQ. V trimming: 1 base; J trimming: 3 bases; junction bases outside the gene matches: 1. CDR3 length equals 15 residues. The DNA of the CDR3 is TGTGCCAGCAGCCAAGCACTAGCGGGGACAGATACGCAGTATTTT. This translates into CASSQALAGTDTQYF.

In this sample, this clone turned up a few times. The chain recombines TRBV5-6 with TRBJ1-3; D unresolved. Trimming left V 7 bases short and J 4 bases short, with 15 bases between. The CDR3 sequence is 14 residues long. Germline values: CDR1 SGHDT, CDR2 YYEEEE. The DNA for the CDR3 is TGTGCCAGCCGCCCGAGGGATAACGGAAACACCATATATTTT. Translated, it gives CASRPRDNGNTIYF.

The rearrangement links TRBV5-6 to TRBJ2-2; TRBD2 aligns across 14 bases. Germline CDR1 is SGHDT and CDR2 is YYEEEE. Trimming took 4 bases from V and 3 from J; bases not matched to a gene: 5. The CDR3 covers 17 residues. CDR3 residues: CASSLGLAGEYTGELFF. As DNA, the CDR3 is TGTGCCAGCAGCCTGGGACTAGCGGGAGAGTACACCGGGGAGCTGTTTTTT.

This clone appeared once. The V call is TRBV5-1, the J call TRBJ2-7; 7 bases agree with TRBD1. The CDR3 totals 14 residues. The germline gives CDR1 SGHRS, CDR2 YFSETQ. The V and J ends lost 3 bases and 2 bases, in that order; junction bases with no gene match: 5. In DNA, the CDR3 is TGCGCCAGCAGCTCGAGGGGGCTCACCTACGAGCAGTACTTC. Encoded protein: CASSSRGLTYEQYF. Full variable domain (outside the CDR3, taken from reference TRBV5-1 and TRBJ2-7): KAGVTQTPRYLIKTRGQQVTLSCSPISGHRSVSWYQQTPGQGLQFLFEYFSETQRNKGNFPGRFSGRQFSNSRSEMNVSTLELGDSALYLCASSSRGLTYEQYFGPGTRLTVT.

The rearrangement joins TRBV7-2 to TRBJ2-7; tentatively, D is TRBD2 (5 bases). The CDR3 is made up of 15 amino acids. Germline V lookup: CDR1 SGHTA, CDR2 FQGNSA. Trimming pared 2 bases from V and 0 bases from J, leaving 11 bases between. The CDR3 coding sequence is TGTGCCAGCAGCTTATATCGGGGTACCTCCTACGAGCAGTACTTC. Residues: CASSLYRGTSYEQYF.